This T cell receptor beta chain was recovered during a study of blood T cell repertoires in COVID-19. Study overall: The analysed material was cDNA or gDNA that came from T cells, B-cell-depleted T cells, or PBMCs.

The J segment lost 7 bases and the V segment lost 7 bases, leaving 8 bases of the junction unmatched. Germline V gene data show CDR1 as MGHDK and CDR2 as SYGVNS. The CDR3 covers 13 residues. Data came from immunoSEQ multiplex PCR; TCRdb stores just in-frame clones and leaves some out. This table has about 260,000 clones, 86% appearing once. The chain recombines TRBV25-1 with TRBJ2-7; 9 bases are a match to TRBD1. Sequencing was done on a sample of PBMCs or T cells enriched from blood (not recorded which). The TCR was taken from a woman in her fifties or sixties who had recovered from COVID-19. This CDR3 is CASTAGQGREQYF. As DNA, the CDR3 is TGTGCCAGCACAGCGGGACAGGGACGGGAGCAGTACTTC.